The 21 T cell receptor beta chains in this list originate from one sample, sequenced in a study of identical twins (TCRdb year 2016). The library was prepared using 5' RACE. Sequencing used an Illumina HiSeq 2000. In-frame beta chains were kept once TCRdb had trimmed the public reads at Q25 with fastp and called clones with MiXCR. Here each entry gathers all rows of one CDR3 protein and keeps the most common genes and DNA. The sample table holds approximately 1.8 million distinct CDR3 sequences, of which less than 35% were seen once. The ten biggest clones cover more than 0.25% of the sample. Sequencing used cord blood. The receptor set was obtained from a newborn girl in good health.

J is TRBJ1-2 and V is TRBV25-1, with D uncertain. There are 14 residues in the CDR3. Between the trimmed V and J ends, which lost 1 base and 1 base, there was a span of 7 bases. In germline, CDR1 is MGHDK, CDR2 SYGVNS. Here the CDR3 DNA reads TGTGCCAGCAGTGAATGGTCGGGTAACTATGGCTACACCTTC. This codes for CASSEWSGNYGYTF.

The V and J genes are TRBV25-1 and TRBJ2-7, with 7 bases fitting TRBD1. Germline assignment: CDR1 MGHDK and CDR2 SYGVNS. The CDR3 has 13 amino acids. After removal of 4 bases from V and 3 bases from J, the junction contained 3 bases not matched to a gene. CDR3 residues: CASSVQGVYEQYF. The DNA for the CDR3 is TGTGCCAGCAGTGTCCAGGGGGTCTACGAGCAGTACTTC.

The V and J genes are TRBV20-1 and TRBJ1-2; 8 bases line up with TRBD1. The J segment lost 0 bases and the V segment lost 2 bases, leaving 2 bases of the junction unmatched. Germline V lookup: CDR1 DFQATT, CDR2 SNEGSKA (reference sequence). This CDR3 is 14 amino acids long. CDR3 coding DNA: TGCAGTGCTAGACCGGACAGGGCTAACTATGGCTACACCTTC. This encodes CSARPDRANYGYTF.

This clonotype was counted only a few times. The V gene is TRBV12-5, the J gene TRBJ2-1, with 7 nucleotides matching TRBD2. V shed 7 bases and J 5 bases; nucleotides not matched to a gene: 17. The germline CDR1 and CDR2 sequences are LGHNT and FRNRAP. The CDR3 runs 17 residues. The CDR3 DNA follows: TGTGCTAGTGCCCCCGTTATAGGGGCGGGAGCAAACAATGAGCAGTTCTTC. This gives the protein CASAPVIGAGANNEQFF.

The chain joins TRBV24-1 to TRBJ2-1, with D tentatively TRBD1 (5 bases). Judging by the DNA end, TRBJ2-7 fits better; the J call may be wrong. The CDR3 has 15 residues. Germline lookup yields CDR1 KGHDR and CDR2 SFDVKD. Written as DNA, the CDR3 is TGTGCCACCAGTGATTTGGACAGCTCCTACAATGAGCAGTACTTC. Protein product: CATSDLDSSYNEQYF.

The chain carries TRBV6-1 and TRBJ1-6, with a tentative D call TRBD1 (5 bases). Germline CDR1 and CDR2: MNHNS and SASEGT. This CDR3 has 14 residues. Trimming stripped 2 bases from V and 5 bases from J, with 7 bases between. The CDR3 region is CASSEQGHNSPLHF. CDR3 nucleotide sequence: TGTGCCAGCAGTGAACAGGGCCATAATTCACCCCTCCACTTT.

A remark on this clonotype: A much bigger clone sits one base away, suggesting this may be a read error. The V gene is TRBV29-1, the J gene TRBJ1-2; the D is unclear. The CDR3 totals 13 residues. Per germline, CDR1 SQVTM and CDR2 ANQGSEA. Trimming took 8 bases from V and 0 from J, leaving 13 bases between them. The CDR3 is CSCGRGANYGYTF. The CDR3 DNA sequence: TGCAGCTGCGGACGGGGAGCTAACTATGGCTACACCTTC.

Concerning this clonotype: The junction and the germline gene differ at one end; a read error may be behind it. The V gene is TRBV6-2 or TRBV6-3, the J gene TRBJ2-7, with 14 bases fitting TRBD2. Germline V lookup: CDR1 MNHEY, CDR2 SVGEGT. This CDR3 spans 16 amino acids. The CDR3 loop is CASRGTSGRGYNERYF. Written as DNA, the CDR3 is TGTGCCAGCAGAGGGACTAGCGGGAGAGGGTACAATGAGCGGTACTTC.

In regard to this clonotype: One end of the junction does not line up with germline, which may come from a read error. The CDR3 reads CASSQDPRGERYGCTF. CDR3 DNA sequence: TGTGCCAGCAGCCAAGATCCCCGAGGAGAAAGGTATGGCTGCACCTTC. The chain recombines TRBV4-2 with TRBJ1-2, with D hard to call. From germline, CDR1 is LGHNA and CDR2 YNFKEQ. This CDR3 contains 16 residues.

This chain joins TRBV7-2 and TRBJ2-3; 9 bases line up with TRBD2. Germline loops: CDR1 SGHTA, CDR2 FQGNSA. V gave up 1 base and J gave up 2 bases; unmatched junction bases: 7. This CDR3 contains 17 residues. As DNA, the CDR3 is TGTGCCAGCAGCTTAGTATTAATAGCGGGGGTCACAGATACGCAGTATTTT. Encoded protein: CASSLVLIAGVTDTQYF.

The V and J genes are TRBV25-1 and TRBJ2-1, with D unclear. CDR1 MGHDK and CDR2 SYGVNS come from the germline V gene. The CDR3 covers 15 residues. Trimming shortened V by 1 base and J by 0 bases, and 7 bases separated the two germline ends. The CDR3 sequence is CASSESLDSYNEQFF. CDR3 DNA sequence: TGTGCCAGCAGTGAATCTCTAGACTCCTACAATGAGCAGTTCTTC.

This clonotype occurred a few times. V usage is TRBV11-1 and J usage is TRBJ2-3, with D maybe TRBD2 (5 bases). The CDR3 totals 16 residues. The V end was cut by 1 base, the J end by 6 bases, with 17 bases between. Germline values: CDR1 SGHAT, CDR2 FQDESV (reference sequence). The CDR3 loop is CASSLVYRGRRDTQYF. Written as DNA, the CDR3 is TGTGCCAGCAGCTTAGTTTACCGGGGAAGGCGGGATACGCAGTATTTT.

V gene TRBV20-1 combines with J gene TRBJ2-1, with D tentatively TRBD2 (5 bases). Looked up from germline, CDR1 is DFQATT and CDR2 is SNEGSKA (reference sequence). Trimming took off 6 bases at V and 10 bases at J, with 13 bases between the two ends. The CDR3 contains 11 residues. Here the CDR3 DNA reads TGCAGTGCGGCAGAGGGCCGGGAGCAGTTCTTC. It translates to CSAAEGREQFF.

This clonotype was picked up a small number of times. The CDR3 region is CAITGGRTGELFF. In DNA form, the CDR3 reads TGTGCCATCACGGGGGGCCGCACCGGGGAGCTGTTTTTT. This sequence joins TRBV10-3 and TRBJ2-2, with D perhaps TRBD2 (7 bases). Looked up from germline, CDR1 is ENHRY and CDR2 is SYGVKD. The CDR3 has 13 amino acids. Trimming removed 7 bases at V and 4 bases at J, with 10 bases between.

In its sample, this clonotype was seen a few times. The chain is built from TRBV10-3 and TRBJ2-5; perhaps TRBD1 as D (6 bases). V dropped 8 bases and J dropped 2 bases, with 18 bases sitting between them. The CDR3 spans 15 residues. Per the germline V gene, CDR1 is ENHRY and CDR2 is SYGVKD. The CDR3 sequence: CAIGGPGRSQETQYF. Written as DNA, the CDR3 is TGTGCCATCGGGGGCCCCGGACGATCACAAGAGACCCAGTACTTC.

The rearrangement uses TRBV5-1 and TRBJ2-5; D ambiguous. The ends were cut back, 0 bases at V and 0 bases at J, with 9 bases in the middle. The CDR3 is made up of 15 amino acids. Germline CDR1 and CDR2: SGHRS and YFSETQ. CDR3 sequence reads: CASSLGGQNQETQYF. In DNA, the CDR3 is TGCGCCAGCAGCTTGGGCGGTCAGAACCAAGAGACCCAGTACTTC.

This clonotype occurred a few times. A junction boundary mismatches the germline segment, possibly from a read error. The chain combines TRBV20-1 with TRBJ1-5; D remains ambiguous. The germline gives CDR1 DFQATT, CDR2 SNEGSKA (reference sequence). The CDR3 loop spans 15 amino acids. CDR3 protein: CGASDEFYSNQPQHF. For the CDR3, the DNA is TGCGGTGCTAGTGATGAGTTTTATAGCAATCAGCCCCAGCATTTT.

The rearrangement joins TRBV4-1 to TRBJ2-3, with a possible D match to TRBD2 (6 bases). The V end lost 4 bases, the J end lost 4 bases, and 12 bases lay between the germline ends. The V gene's germline CDR1 is MGHRA and CDR2 YSYEKL. The CDR3 has 14 amino acids. CDR3 DNA: TGCGCCAGCAGCCCCGACCTAGCGTCAGATACGCAGTATTTT. This encodes CASSPDLASDTQYF.

The sample holds a few counts of this clonotype. The chain couples TRBV5-5 to TRBJ2-4; 8 positions match TRBD1. Germline assignment: CDR1 SGHKS and CDR2 YYEKEE (reference sequence). The V segment lost 5 bases and the J segment 7 bases; nucleotides outside the gene matches: 8. The CDR3 length is 14 residues. The CDR3 DNA reads as TGTGCCAGCAGTGCCGGGACAGGTTGGAACATTCAGTACTTC. Translated, it gives CASSAGTGWNIQYF.

This chain uses TRBV28 with TRBJ1-1; possible D gene TRBD1, 6 bases. The CDR3 has 17 residues. CDR1 and CDR2 from the germline V gene are MDHEN and SYDVKM. V lost 3 bases and J lost 0, with 17 bases in between. CDR3: CASSLPQGNSLNTEAFF. In DNA, the CDR3 is TGTGCCAGCAGTTTGCCCCAGGGGAATTCGTTGAACACTGAAGCTTTCTTT.

This rearrangement joins TRBV27 to TRBJ2-1, with 14 bases lining up with TRBD2. CDR1 and CDR2 from the germline V gene are MNHEY and SMNVEV (reference sequence). This CDR3 region has 17 residues. Trimming at V came to 2 bases and at J to 6 bases, leaving 6 bases not matched to a gene. Here the CDR3 reads CASSLRQTSGGGNEQFF. The CDR3 nucleotides are TGTGCCAGCAGTTTACGCCAGACTAGCGGGGGGGGCAATGAGCAGTTCTTC.